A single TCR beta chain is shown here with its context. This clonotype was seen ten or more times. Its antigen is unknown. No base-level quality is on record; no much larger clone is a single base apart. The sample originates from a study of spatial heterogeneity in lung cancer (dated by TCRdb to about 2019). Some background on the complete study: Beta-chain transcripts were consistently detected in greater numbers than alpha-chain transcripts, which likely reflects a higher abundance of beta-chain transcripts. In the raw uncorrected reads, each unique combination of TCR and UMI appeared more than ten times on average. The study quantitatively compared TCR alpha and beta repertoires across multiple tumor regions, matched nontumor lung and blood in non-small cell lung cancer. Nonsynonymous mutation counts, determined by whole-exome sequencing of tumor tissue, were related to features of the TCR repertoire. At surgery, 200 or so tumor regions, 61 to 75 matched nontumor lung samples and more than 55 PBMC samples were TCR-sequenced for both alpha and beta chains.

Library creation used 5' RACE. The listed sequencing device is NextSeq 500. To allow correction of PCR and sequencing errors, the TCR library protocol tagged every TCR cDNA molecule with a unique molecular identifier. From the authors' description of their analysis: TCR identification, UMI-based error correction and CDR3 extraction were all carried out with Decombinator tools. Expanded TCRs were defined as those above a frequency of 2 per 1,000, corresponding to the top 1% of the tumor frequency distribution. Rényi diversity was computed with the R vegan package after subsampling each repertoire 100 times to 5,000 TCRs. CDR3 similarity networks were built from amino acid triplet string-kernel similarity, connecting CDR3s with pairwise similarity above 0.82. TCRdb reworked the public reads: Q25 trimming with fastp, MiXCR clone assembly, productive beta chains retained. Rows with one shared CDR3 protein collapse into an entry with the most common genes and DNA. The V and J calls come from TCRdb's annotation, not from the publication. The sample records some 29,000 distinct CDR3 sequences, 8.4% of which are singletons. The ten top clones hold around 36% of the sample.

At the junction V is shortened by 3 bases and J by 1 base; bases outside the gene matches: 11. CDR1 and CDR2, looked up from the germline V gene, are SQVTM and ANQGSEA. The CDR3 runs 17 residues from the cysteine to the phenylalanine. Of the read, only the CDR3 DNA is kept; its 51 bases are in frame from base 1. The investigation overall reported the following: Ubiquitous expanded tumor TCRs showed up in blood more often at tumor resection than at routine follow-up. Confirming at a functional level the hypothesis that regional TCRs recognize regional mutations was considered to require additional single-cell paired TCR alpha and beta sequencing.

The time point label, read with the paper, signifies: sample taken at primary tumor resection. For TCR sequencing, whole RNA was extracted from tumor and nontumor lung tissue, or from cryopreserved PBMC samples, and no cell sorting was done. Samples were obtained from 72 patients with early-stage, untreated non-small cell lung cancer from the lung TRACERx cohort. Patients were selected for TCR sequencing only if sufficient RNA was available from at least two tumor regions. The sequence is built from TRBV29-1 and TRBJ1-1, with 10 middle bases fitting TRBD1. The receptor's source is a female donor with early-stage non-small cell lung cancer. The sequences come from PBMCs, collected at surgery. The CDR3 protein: CSVDRRDRGFGNTEAFF. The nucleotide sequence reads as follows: TGCAGCGTTGATCGCCGGGACAGGGGATTCGGGAACACTGAAGCTTTCTTT.